This TCR beta chain is drawn from a study of blood T cell repertoires in COVID-19. The wider study: Italy, Spain and the United States were the sources of the convalescent and acute COVID-19 samples. PBMCs, B-cell-depleted T cells, or T cells provided the cDNA or gDNA that made up the material.

Per the authors' pipeline: Reference gene primer amplification gave nucleated cell count estimates. Profiling relied on immunoSEQ multiplex PCR, and the TCRdb table lists in-frame clones only, not all of them. V, J and clone size are those of that table, while D and trimming were read from the DNA. Among 150,000 to 200,000 clones listed, about 88% were seen once. V trimming: 7 bases; J trimming: 7 bases; junction bases outside the gene matches: 6. The germline V gene encodes CDR1 KGHDR and CDR2 SFDVKD. The CDR3 covers 13 residues. Sequenced: peripheral blood. V gene TRBV24-1 combines with J gene TRBJ2-1, with 7 bases that match TRBD2. This sequence originates from a man between 45 and 60 years old who had recovered from COVID-19. The chain's CDR3 is CATRPGGGNEQFF. CDR3 in DNA: TGTGCCACCAGACCGGGAGGAGGGAATGAGCAGTTCTTC.